Below, 27 T cell receptor beta chains from the same sample are listed, as sequenced in a study of molecular identifiers for immune sequencing clone quantification. TCRdb re-derived calls from the PCR reads in MiXCR, one entry per CDR3 protein. The table has 300,000 to 350,000 distinct CDR3 sequences, around 21% seen once. The sample consisted of naive CD8+ T cells from blood, with Jurkat cell RNA spiked in. Subset specified: FACS-sorted CD8+CD4-CCR7+CD45RA+ naive T cells. These receptors were taken from a human donor in good health. Some libraries in this study had Jurkat cell RNA spiked in.

V and J are TRBV4-1 and TRBJ2-5; D is unresolved. This CDR3 has 15 residues. Between the trimmed V and J ends, which lost 4 bases and 1 base, there was a span of 13 bases. Germline V lookup: CDR1 MGHRA, CDR2 YSYEKL. The CDR3 region has the DNA TGCGCCAGCAGCCCCATTCCTGAGGTCCAAGAGACCCAGTACTTC. The encoded protein is CASSPIPEVQETQYF.

This clonotype has a count of ten or more. This rearrangement joins TRBV5-4 to TRBJ2-7; D possibly corresponds to TRBD2 (5 bases). Germline loops: CDR1 SGHNT, CDR2 YYREEE (reference sequence). This CDR3 is built from 13 residues. The V end was cut by 4 bases, the J end by 2 bases, with 10 bases between. The CDR3 here is CASSPLGAYEQYF. CDR3 sequence (DNA): TGTGCCAGCAGCCCCCTGGGAGCCTACGAGCAGTACTTC.

Note on this clonotype: A much bigger clone sits one base away, suggesting this may be a read error. The V and J genes are TRBV7-2 and TRBJ1-1; 9 bases are shared with TRBD1. The J segment lost 9 bases and the V segment lost 8 bases, leaving 19 bases of the junction unmatched. Germline CDR1 and CDR2: SGHTA and FQGNSA. The CDR3 loop spans 16 amino acids. Here the CDR3 DNA reads TGTGCCAGCGGCTCCCGGGACAGGGCAAGAGATTCGCAAGCTTTCTTT. Translated, it gives CASGSRDRARDSQAFF.

This clonotype was counted only a few times. In DNA, the CDR3 is TGTGCCAGCAGTTTTAGGGGGCTGGAGACCCAGTACTTC. Translating it yields CASSFRGLETQYF. The chain couples TRBV28 to TRBJ2-5; 7 bases fit TRBD1. V trimming: 3 bases; J trimming: 5 bases; junction bases outside the gene matches: 3. This CDR3 contains 13 residues. In germline, CDR1 is MDHEN, CDR2 SYDVKM.

This chain joins TRBV20-1 and TRBJ2-6, with D possibly matching TRBD1 (6 bases). The CDR3 sequence is 15 residues long. V was pared by 1 base and J by 4 bases, with 11 bases between. Germline assignment: CDR1 DFQATT and CDR2 SNEGSKA (reference sequence). The CDR3, as DNA: TGCAGTGCTAGAGGGTACAGGGTCGGGGCCAACGTCCTGACTTTC. This sequence encodes CSARGYRVGANVLTF.

This clonotype was counted at least ten times. This chain links TRBV4-2 with TRBJ1-2, with D perhaps matching TRBD1 (6 bases). Looked up from germline, CDR1 is LGHNA and CDR2 is YNFKEQ. This CDR3 is 17 amino acids long. Trimming shortened V by 0 bases and J by 3 bases, and 17 bases separated the two germline ends. CDR3 coding DNA: TGTGCCAGCAGCCAAGATGTTATGGGGGCTTCGTACTATGGCTACACCTTC. Translating it yields CASSQDVMGASYYGYTF.

As to this clonotype: A much larger clone lies one base from this, so it may be a read error. V gene TRBV6-6 combines with J gene TRBJ2-5, with 8 positions matching TRBD1. The CDR3 has 15 amino acids. Trimming cost V 0 bases and J 3 bases; bases outside gene matches: 3. Germline lookup yields CDR1 MNHNY and CDR2 SVGAGI (reference sequence). The CDR3 region has the DNA TGTGCCAGCAGTTACTCAGGACAGGGCGAAGAGACCCAGTACTTC. Protein sequence: CASSYSGQGEETQYF.

The chain recombines TRBV4-1 with TRBJ1-1, with a tentative D call TRBD1 (6 bases). The CDR3 covers 17 residues. V lost 0 bases to trimming and J lost 1 base, with 15 bases between them. Germline assignment: CDR1 MGHRA and CDR2 YSYEKL. The CDR3 DNA follows: TGCGCCAGCAGCCAAGACCGGATGGACAGTTGGAACACTGAAGCTTTCTTT. It is translated as CASSQDRMDSWNTEAFF.

This clonotype has a count of ten or more. This sequence joins TRBV7-9 and TRBJ1-3, with D uncertain. The germline CDR1 and CDR2 sequences are SEHNR and FQNEAQ (reference sequence). This CDR3 has 14 residues. Trimming shortened V by 10 bases and J by 0 bases, and 13 bases separated the two germline ends. The CDR3: CATHLSDSGNTIYF. In DNA, the CDR3 is TGTGCCACTCATTTGTCGGACTCTGGAAACACCATATATTTT.

This clonotype was counted at least ten times. The chain is built from TRBV6-2 or TRBV6-3 and TRBJ2-1; D is ambiguous. From germline, CDR1 is MNHEY and CDR2 SVGEGT. The CDR3 contains 16 residues. V shed 0 bases and J shed 5 bases, with 14 bases lying between them. This CDR3 is CASSYSISLLNNEQFF. The DNA for the CDR3 is TGTGCCAGCAGTTACTCGATTTCACTCCTAAACAATGAGCAGTTCTTC.

This clonotype was counted ten times or more. J is TRBJ1-4 and V is TRBV28, with D tentatively TRBD1 (5 bases). This CDR3 region has 14 residues. The germline V and J ends were trimmed by 5 bases and 8 bases, with 15 bases remaining between them. CDR1 is MDHEN and CDR2 is SYDVKM in the germline V gene. CDR3 nucleotides: TGTGCCAGCAGTATGACAGTCGCGGGGGAAAAACTGTTTTTT. Its translation is CASSMTVAGEKLFF.

As for this clonotype: A much larger clonotype is one base distant, so this may be a read error. V usage is TRBV6-6 and J usage is TRBJ2-7; 8 positions agree with TRBD1. V shed 2 bases, J shed 9 bases, and the junction held 12 bases outside the gene matches. Germline-derived CDR1 and CDR2 are MNHNY and SVGAGI (reference sequence). CDR3 length equals 15 residues. The CDR3 sequence: CASSYTAQGALGQYF. Written as DNA, the CDR3 is TGTGCCAGCAGTTACACGGCGCAGGGGGCGCTTGGGCAGTACTTC.

This clonotype was detected ten times or more. The J gene is TRBJ1-4, the V gene TRBV12-5; 7 bases line up with TRBD1. From germline, CDR1 is LGHNT and CDR2 FRNRAP. The CDR3 consists of 19 residues. The V gene end was trimmed by 0 bases and the J gene end by 0 bases; junction bases not matched to a gene: 10. In DNA form, the CDR3 reads TGTGCTAGTGGTTTGGTAACAGGGGCGGACGCTGCAACTAATGAAAAACTGTTTTTT. Its translation: CASGLVTGADAATNEKLFF.

This clonotype was seen ten or more times. The chain employs TRBV6-2 or TRBV6-3 and TRBJ2-3, with D perhaps matching TRBD1 (6 bases). V was clipped by 6 bases and J by 9 bases, with 13 bases between them. This CDR3 has 12 residues. Per germline, CDR1 MNHEY and CDR2 SVGEGT. CDR3 in DNA: TGTGCCAGCAGGGACCCGGACAGAACGCAGTATTTT. Translation: CASRDPDRTQYF.

This clonotype occurred many times. V is TRBV12-3 or TRBV12-4 and J is TRBJ2-7; the match to TRBD1 covers 7 bases. The J segment lost 3 bases and the V segment lost 5 bases, leaving 16 bases of the junction unmatched. This CDR3 contains 17 residues. The CDR3 sequence: CASSPEYFGTADYEQYF. The CDR3 DNA follows: TGTGCCAGCAGTCCCGAGTATTTTGGGACAGCTGACTACGAGCAGTACTTC.

Concerning this clonotype: A single base separates this from a much larger clone, so it may be a read error. The chain carries TRBV25-1 and TRBJ1-1; D unclear. CDR3 length: 15 amino acids. Trimming took off 4 bases at V and 4 bases at J, with 16 bases between the two ends. CDR1 and CDR2 (germline): MGHDK, SYGVNS. The DNA for the CDR3 is TGTGCCAGCAGTGGAAACAGTCTACTTAGCACTGAAGCTTTCTTT. It encodes CASSGNSLLSTEAFF.

A note on this clonotype: A read error may be the cause here, since a much bigger clone is one base away. This chain connects TRBV30 to TRBJ1-1; TRBD1 is a possible D gene (5 bases). The length of the CDR3 is 11 residues. Germline V gives CDR1 GTSNPN, CDR2 SVGIG (reference sequence). CDR3 DNA: TGTGCCTGGAGTTTGGAGATCGGGGCTTCCTTT. Protein product: CAWSLEIGASF.

This clonotype was found many times. This chain joins TRBV11-2 and TRBJ1-1; D possibly corresponds to TRBD1 (5 bases). V lost 4 bases to trimming and J lost 8 bases, with 23 bases between them. CDR1 is SGHAT, CDR2 FQNNGV, per germline. This CDR3 contains 16 residues. As DNA, the CDR3 is TGTGCCAGCAGCTCACAGAGGACGTACCGGGACGCAGAAGCTTTCTTT. This translates into CASSSQRTYRDAEAFF.

On this clonotype: Being one base from a much bigger clone, this may be a read error. The chain links TRBV10-2 to TRBJ2-2; D gene uncertain. Germline CDR1 is WSHSY and CDR2 is SAAADI. The CDR3 length is 14 residues. In nucleotides, the CDR3 is TGCACCAGCAGTGAGAGTCCGAACACCGGGGAGCTGTTTTTT. Amino acid sequence: CTSSESPNTGELFF.

This clonotype was observed a single time. It may be a read error: a sequence one base away is much more abundant. The J gene is TRBJ1-5, the V gene TRBV19, with D unclear. CDR3 length: 14 residues. Germline CDR1 is LNHDA and CDR2 is SQIVND (reference sequence). V was clipped by 3 bases and J by 4 bases, with 10 bases between them. The CDR3 protein is CASSISTGNQPQHF. For the CDR3, the DNA is TGTGCCAGTAGTATTTCGACCGGAAATCAGCCCCAGCATTTT.

This clonotype was detected ten times or more. V is TRBV6-1 and J is TRBJ2-3; D unresolved. Germline values: CDR1 MNHNS, CDR2 SASEGT. The V end lost 1 base, the J end lost 4 bases, and 18 bases lay between the germline ends. The CDR3 is 17 amino acids. CDR3 region: CASSEGVELSYADTQYF. The CDR3 DNA is TGTGCCAGCAGTGAAGGCGTCGAGTTGTCGTATGCAGATACGCAGTATTTT.

This clonotype was seen ten or more times. The chain recombines TRBV5-1 with TRBJ1-1; no definite D call. From germline, CDR1 is SGHRS and CDR2 YFSETQ. The length of the CDR3 is 14 residues. Trimming stripped 3 bases from V and 0 bases from J, with 9 bases between. CDR3 DNA sequence: TGCGCCAGCAGCTCCTCTGGGGTGAACACTGAAGCTTTCTTT. It encodes CASSSSGVNTEAFF.

About this clonotype itself: This likely comes from a read error, as the CDR3 has no conserved phenylalanine or tryptophan at its end. This sequence joins TRBV3-1 and TRBJ2-6; 10 nucleotides line up with TRBD2. Trimming cost V 0 bases and J 13 bases; bases outside gene matches: 15. This CDR3 is 18 amino acids long. Germline lookup yields CDR1 LGHDT and CDR2 YNNKEL (reference sequence). The CDR3 is CASSQDPPLTSGSRVLTI. CDR3 DNA: TGTGCCAGCAGCCAAGACCCTCCCTTGACTAGCGGGTCCAGGGTCCTGACTATC.

This clonotype was seen a handful of times. This chain connects TRBV27 to TRBJ2-1, with D unclear. CDR1 is MNHEY and CDR2 is SMNVEV in the germline V gene (reference sequence). The germline V and J ends were trimmed by 3 bases and 10 bases, with 19 bases remaining between them. The CDR3 has 15 residues. The chain's CDR3 is CASSFVSPAPEEQFF. CDR3 bases: TGTGCCAGCAGTTTTGTGTCGCCGGCGCCCGAGGAGCAGTTCTTC.

This clonotype was observed many times. This sequence joins TRBV6-5 and TRBJ2-7; 8 bases match TRBD1. Unmatched junction bases numbered 1, after V lost 0 bases and J lost 3 bases. In germline, CDR1 is MNHEY, CDR2 SVGAGI. This CDR3 has 14 amino acids. The DNA of the CDR3 is TGTGCCAGCAGTTACTCAACAGGGGGCTACGAGCAGTACTTC. Amino acid sequence: CASSYSTGGYEQYF.

At least ten counts were recorded for this clonotype. The chain couples TRBV12-3 or TRBV12-4 to TRBJ2-5; tentatively, D is TRBD1 (6 bases). The CDR3 is 14 residues long. Trimming removed 0 bases at V and 4 bases at J, with 9 bases between. CDR3: CASSLAGAGETQYF. CDR3 sequence (DNA): TGTGCCAGCAGTTTAGCGGGGGCAGGAGAGACCCAGTACTTC.

In regard to this clonotype: A clone one base away is much larger, so this may be a read error. The chain employs TRBV9 and TRBJ2-7, with TRBD1 matching 7 bases. The V gene's germline CDR1 is SGDLS and CDR2 YYNGEE. CDR3 size: 16 residues. The CDR3 nucleotides are TGTGCCAGCAGCGAGGGGGCAGGGCCGAGCTCCTGCGAGCAGTACTTC. It yields the protein CASSEGAGPSSCEQYF.